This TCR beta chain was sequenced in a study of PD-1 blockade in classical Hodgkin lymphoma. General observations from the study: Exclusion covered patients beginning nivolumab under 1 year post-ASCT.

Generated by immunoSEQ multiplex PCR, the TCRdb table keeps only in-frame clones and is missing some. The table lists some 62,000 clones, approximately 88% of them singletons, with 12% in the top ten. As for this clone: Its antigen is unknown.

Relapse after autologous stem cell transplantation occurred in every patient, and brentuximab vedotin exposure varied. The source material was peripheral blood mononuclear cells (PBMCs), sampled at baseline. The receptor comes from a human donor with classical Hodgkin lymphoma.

CDR3 nucleotides: TGTGCCAGCAGTATAACGACAGGGGTCCCTGGAAACACCATATATTTT. This encodes CASSITTGVPGNTIYF. V usage is TRBV2 and J usage is TRBJ1-3, with 8 bases lining up with TRBD1. Germline trimming cut 5 bases from V and 2 bases from J; bases unmatched to any gene: 8. Germline V lookup: CDR1 SNHLY, CDR2 FYNNEI. This CDR3 has 16 amino acids.